The rows below give T cell receptor beta chains drawn from one sample of a study of blood T cells in healthy people across ages. TCRdb redid the calling of the 5' RACE reads with MiXCR, one entry per CDR3 protein. The profile shows 1,100,000 or so distinct CDR3 sequences, around 45% of them singletons. Input material: blood. The origin of the receptors is a woman aged 60-75 years in good health. The CDR3 runs from the conserved cysteine through the conserved F or W. The order of the fields is V gene, D gene, clone size, J gene, CDR3 DNA, CDR3 protein. The D gene is left open where the match is weak. A row's size may be missing; if present it is once, few, many or a size class.

v_gene: TRBV6-5
d_gene: NA
abundance: NA
j_gene: TRBJ1-1
CDR3nt: TGTGCCAGCAGACCGACCCGGGGCCTGAACACTGAAGCTTTCTTT
CDR3aa: CASRPTRGLNTEAFF

v_gene: TRBV7-2
d_gene: TRBD2
abundance: NA
j_gene: TRBJ2-3
CDR3nt: TGTGCCAGCAGCCAACGGGGACTAGCGGGTTACGTGGGTTATACGCAGTATTTT
CDR3aa: CASSQRGLAGYVGYTQYF

v_gene: TRBV20-1
d_gene: NA
abundance: NA
j_gene: TRBJ2-5
CDR3nt: TGCAGTGCCCAATCGGGGAGGAAAGAGACCCAGTACTTC
CDR3aa: CSAQSGRKETQYF

v_gene: TRBV9
d_gene: TRBD2
abundance: NA
j_gene: TRBJ2-5
CDR3nt: TGTGCCAGCAGCGTGACTAGCGGGAGGGCCATAGAGACCCAGTACTTC
CDR3aa: CASSVTSGRAIETQYF

v_gene: TRBV29-1
d_gene: NA
abundance: few
j_gene: TRBJ2-1
CDR3nt: TGCAGCGTTGTCTTCGATGAGCAGTTCTTC
CDR3aa: CSVVFDEQFF

v_gene: TRBV29-1
d_gene: NA
abundance: many
j_gene: TRBJ2-3
CDR3nt: TGCAGCGCCCGAGGAAGTAGGGGCTCAGATACGCAGTATTTT
CDR3aa: CSARGSRGSDTQYF

v_gene: TRBV12-3/TRBV12-4
d_gene: NA
abundance: NA
j_gene: TRBJ2-5
CDR3nt: TGTGCCAGCAGTAGTAGTCCCGGGGCCCTGGGAGAGACCCAGTACTTC
CDR3aa: CASSSSPGALGETQYF

v_gene: TRBV20-1
d_gene: NA
abundance: few
j_gene: TRBJ2-5
CDR3nt: TGCAGTGCTAGAGATCCCGGGTCCATTGCGGAGACCCAGTACTTC
CDR3aa: CSARDPGSIAETQYF

v_gene: TRBV14
d_gene: TRBD1
abundance: NA
j_gene: TRBJ2-5
CDR3nt: TGTGCCAGCAGCCAAGATCGGGACAGGGGTTGGGAGACCCAGTACTTC
CDR3aa: CASSQDRDRGWETQYF

v_gene: TRBV13
d_gene: NA
abundance: NA
j_gene: TRBJ2-3
CDR3nt: TGTGCCAGCAGCCGAGGGAGGAAGGCAGATACGCAGTATTTT
CDR3aa: CASSRGRKADTQYF

v_gene: TRBV12-3/TRBV12-4
d_gene: NA
abundance: NA
j_gene: TRBJ1-5
CDR3nt: TGTGCCAGCAGTGGGGTGGGCAATCAGCCCCAGCATTTT
CDR3aa: CASSGVGNQPQHF

v_gene: TRBV13
d_gene: TRBD2
abundance: NA
j_gene: TRBJ2-7
CDR3nt: TGTGCCAGCAGCGGTGGGTGGCCTAGCGGGACAATCTCCTACGAGCAGTACTTC
CDR3aa: CASSGGWPSGTISYEQYF

v_gene: TRBV29-1
d_gene: NA
abundance: few
j_gene: TRBJ2-7
CDR3nt: TGCAGCGTCGCCCGGGTGGGGGGCGAGCAGTACTTC
CDR3aa: CSVARVGGEQYF

v_gene: TRBV20-1
d_gene: TRBD2
abundance: NA
j_gene: TRBJ2-5
CDR3nt: TGCAGTGCTAGCCGCGGGAGGGCCGGTCAGACCCAGTACTTC
CDR3aa: CSASRGRAGQTQYF

v_gene: TRBV27
d_gene: NA
abundance: NA
j_gene: TRBJ1-6
CDR3nt: TGTGCCAGCAGTGCCCGGACGGGTTATAATTCACCCCTCCACTTT
CDR3aa: CASSARTGYNSPLHF

v_gene: TRBV15
d_gene: NA
abundance: few
j_gene: TRBJ1-2
CDR3nt: TGTGCCACCAGCAGAGATCGAAACGCGCGGGGCTACACCTTC
CDR3aa: CATSRDRNARGYTF